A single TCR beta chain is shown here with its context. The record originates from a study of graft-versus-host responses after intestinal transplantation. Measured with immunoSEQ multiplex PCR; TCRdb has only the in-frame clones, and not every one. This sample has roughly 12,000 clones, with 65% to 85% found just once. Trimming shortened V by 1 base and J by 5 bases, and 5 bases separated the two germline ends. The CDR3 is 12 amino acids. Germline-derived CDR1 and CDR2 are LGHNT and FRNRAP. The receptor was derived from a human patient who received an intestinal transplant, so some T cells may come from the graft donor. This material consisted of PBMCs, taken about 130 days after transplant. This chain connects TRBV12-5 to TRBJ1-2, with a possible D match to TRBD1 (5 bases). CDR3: CASGLAGYGYTF. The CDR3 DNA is TGTGCTAGTGGTTTGGCAGGGTATGGCTACACCTTC. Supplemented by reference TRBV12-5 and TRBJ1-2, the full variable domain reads DARVTQTPRHKVTEMGQEVTMRCQPILGHNTVFWYRQTMMQGLELLAYFRNRAPLDDSGMPKDRFSAEMPDATLATLKIQPSEPRDSAVYFCASGLAGYGYTFGSGTRLTVV.